This entry features one T cell receptor (beta chain) sequence. Sequencing involved patients with CD8+CD57+ cell expansion previously shown by flow cytometry. This entry belongs to a study of CD8+CD57+ T cells in acquired aplastic anemia. Germline lookup yields CDR1 SGHAT and CDR2 FQNNGV. The length of the CDR3 is 18 residues. V gave up 5 bases and J gave up 5 bases; unmatched junction bases: 17. The template for TCR beta VDJ and CDR3 sequence profiling was genomic DNA. TCRdb reprocessed the reads with MiXCR, giving one entry per CDR3 protein. The sample has 150,000 to 200,000 distinct CDR3 sequences, 45% to 60% seen once; the top ten hold 13%.

The TCR sequence derives from a human donor with aplastic anemia. V usage is TRBV11-2 and J usage is TRBJ2-3, with TRBD2 matching over 9 bases. The specimen sequenced was sorted CD4+, CD8+, or CD8+CD57+ T cells (not recorded which) from PBMCs. This chain's CDR3 is CASSLVGLAGGRVDTQYF. The CDR3 DNA sequence: TGTGCCAGCAGCCTCGTGGGTTTGGCGGGGGGGCGTGTAGATACGCAGTATTTT.